The 18 T cell receptor beta chains listed next were all sequenced from one sample in a study of T-cell memory formation after mild COVID-19. TCRdb passed the 5' RACE reads through MiXCR, listing each CDR3 protein once. The sample shows roughly 320,000 distinct CDR3 sequences, around 28% of them seen only once. Material for sequencing was PBMCs or a T cell subset sorted from them (not recorded which). These receptor sequences come from an adult woman who had mild COVID-19 (a few samples of this study predate the infection). Cell type and time point are not known.

There are a few counts of this clonotype. This rearrangement joins TRBV7-3 to TRBJ1-2; 9 positions match TRBD1. Trimming took 5 bases from V and 6 from J; bases not matched to a gene: 7. Per the germline V gene, CDR1 is SGHTA and CDR2 is FQGTGA. CDR3 size: 14 residues. The CDR3 nucleotides read TGTGCCAGCAGCCCTGGGACAGGGAGGGATGGCTACACCTTC. Translating it yields CASSPGTGRDGYTF.

V usage is TRBV15 and J usage is TRBJ1-4; 10 bases fit TRBD1. Germline-derived CDR1 and CDR2 are LNHNV and YYDKDF (reference sequence). The CDR3 loop spans 16 amino acids. V dropped 1 base and J dropped 5; count of bases not matched to a gene: 4. As DNA, the CDR3 is TGTGCCACCAGCAGAGGGGACAGGGGACAAAATGAAAAACTGTTTTTT. Translated, it gives CATSRGDRGQNEKLFF.

Comments on this clonotype: The junction does not match germline at one end; this may be a read error. The V gene is TRBV5-1, the J gene TRBJ2-1; D might be TRBD1 (6 bases). The CDR3 loop spans 14 amino acids. Germline values: CDR1 SGHRS, CDR2 YFSETQ. The CDR3: CDSSWYTGQSEQFF. The CDR3 region has the DNA TGCGACAGCAGCTGGTACACAGGGCAGAGTGAGCAGTTCTTC.

The chain is built from TRBV5-1 and TRBJ2-7; 7 bases are shared with TRBD1. This CDR3 spans 13 amino acids. Losses at the gene ends were 0 bases for V and 12 bases for J; bases not matched to a gene: 9. Looked up from germline, CDR1 is SGHRS and CDR2 is YFSETQ. DNA of the CDR3: TGCGCCAGCAGCTTGGCGGGACAGTCGGGGCGGTACTTC. This translates into CASSLAGQSGRYF.

The rearrangement uses TRBV5-1 and TRBJ2-5, with a tentative D call TRBD2 (5 bases). The germline gives CDR1 SGHRS, CDR2 YFSETQ. This CDR3 is 15 amino acids long. V lost 3 bases and J 4 bases, leaving 16 bases between the germline ends. The CDR3 sequence is CASSSLRRAGETQYF. CDR3 nucleotides: TGCGCCAGCAGCTCCCTGCGGCGGGCTGGAGAGACCCAGTACTTC.

J is TRBJ1-1 and V is TRBV6-1, with D perhaps TRBD1 (5 bases). Trimming pared 6 bases from V and 4 bases from J, leaving 6 bases between. The CDR3 has 11 amino acids. CDR1 is MNHNS and CDR2 is SASEGT in the germline V gene. Here the CDR3 reads CASRGVTEAFF. The CDR3 nucleotides are TGTGCCAGCAGGGGGGTCACTGAAGCTTTCTTT.

This clonotype was detected a few times. V usage is TRBV9 and J usage is TRBJ2-7; 8 nucleotides match TRBD2. The CDR3 loop spans 15 amino acids. V lost 0 bases, J lost 6 bases, and 8 bases stayed unmatched. From germline, CDR1 is SGDLS and CDR2 YYNGEE. The CDR3 bases are TGTGCCAGCAGCGTAGACAGTAGCGGGATGGGCGAGCAGTACTTC. It encodes CASSVDSSGMGEQYF.

On this clonotype: A single base separates this from a much larger clone, so it may be a read error. This chain uses TRBV7-2 with TRBJ2-3, with 7 positions matching TRBD2. Germline-derived CDR1 and CDR2 are SGHTA and FQGNSA. This CDR3 contains 16 residues. The CDR3 here is CASSAGTIASTYTQYF. The DNA of the CDR3 is TGTGCCAGCAGCGCCGGGACTATAGCTAGCACATATACGCAGTATTTT.

The table lists this clonotype with a few counts. The rearrangement joins TRBV6-4 to TRBJ2-1, with D possibly TRBD1 on 10 matching bases. The germline V and J ends were trimmed by 6 bases and 7 bases, with 37 bases remaining between them. Germline lookup yields CDR1 MRHNA and CDR2 SNTAGT. This CDR3 is 21 amino acids long. The CDR3 reads CASSPDPGQGIAGGPGNEQFF. The CDR3 coding sequence is TGTGCCAGCAGCCCAGACCCGGGACAGGGGATTGCGGGAGGGCCGGGAAATGAGCAGTTCTTC.

The CDR3 sequence: CAGESNTEAFF. The DNA for the CDR3 is TGTGCTGGGGAATCGAACACTGAAGCTTTCTTT. This chain connects TRBV30 to TRBJ1-1; the D is unclear. Germline V lookup: CDR1 GTSNPN, CDR2 SVGIG (reference sequence). CDR3 length: 11 residues. Variable domain in full (rest from reference TRBV30 and TRBJ1-1): SQTIHQWPATLVQPVGSPLSLECTVEGTSNPNLYWYRQAAGRGLQLLFYSVGIGQISSEVPQNLSASRPQDRQFILSSKKLLLSDSGFYLCAGESNTEAFFGQGTRLTVV.

In its sample, this clonotype was seen a few times. V usage is TRBV12-3 or TRBV12-4 and J usage is TRBJ2-5; D remains unclear. Trimming took 6 bases from V and 5 from J, leaving 10 bases between them. There are 12 residues in the CDR3. This CDR3 reads CASSNYAETQYF. DNA of the CDR3: TGTGCCAGCAGCAACTATGCCGAGACCCAGTACTTC.

This clonotype turned up a few times. This chain links TRBV7-8 with TRBJ2-3; 10 positions match TRBD2. Germline V lookup: CDR1 SGHVS, CDR2 FQNEAQ. Trimming at V came to 6 bases and at J to 2 bases, leaving 11 bases not matched to a gene. The CDR3 covers 17 residues. The CDR3 protein is CASRPWGSGRITDTQYF. The CDR3, as DNA: TGTGCCAGCAGACCCTGGGGTAGCGGGAGGATCACAGATACGCAGTATTTT.

The rearrangement uses TRBV5-4 and TRBJ1-2; tentative D call: TRBD1 (5 bases). This CDR3 spans 21 amino acids. Germline V CDR1 and CDR2: SGHNT, YYREEE (reference sequence). V was clipped by 1 base and J by 7 bases, with 35 bases between them. The CDR3 is CASSLSLGSKGTWPLTGGYTF. The CDR3 DNA is TGTGCCAGCAGCTTGTCGTTGGGCTCGAAGGGGACGTGGCCCCTAACGGGTGGCTACACCTTC.

Ten or more counts support this clonotype. The J gene is TRBJ2-7, the V gene TRBV7-2; D call uncertain. This CDR3 is 11 amino acids long. Trimming shortened V by 3 bases and J by 7 bases, and 7 bases separated the two germline ends. Germline V gene sequence: CDR1 SGHTA, CDR2 FQGNSA. This CDR3 reads CASSFHREQYF. For the CDR3, the DNA is TGTGCCAGCAGCTTCCACAGAGAGCAGTACTTC.

V is TRBV3-1 and J is TRBJ2-7; perhaps TRBD1 as D (6 bases). The CDR3 runs 16 residues. The V end was cut by 1 base, the J end by 2 bases, with 15 bases between. Germline assignment: CDR1 LGHDT and CDR2 YNNKEL (reference sequence). As DNA, the CDR3 is TGTGCCAGCAGCCAAGGTACAGGGAAGGCGACCTACGAGCAGTACTTC. It yields the protein CASSQGTGKATYEQYF.

A few counts support this clonotype. V is TRBV20-1 and J is TRBJ2-7; a weak D match, TRBD2 (6 bases). Per germline, CDR1 DFQATT and CDR2 SNEGSKA (reference sequence). The CDR3 covers 12 residues. CDR3 sequence: CRPGLLGYEQYF. The CDR3, as DNA: TGCAGACCGGGACTCCTCGGCTACGAGCAGTACTTC.

The chain is built from TRBV20-1 and TRBJ1-1; unclear D gene. From germline, CDR1 is DFQATT and CDR2 SNEGSKA (reference sequence). Between the trimmed V and J ends, which lost 1 base and 0 bases, there was a span of 9 bases. The CDR3 contains 14 residues. The DNA of the CDR3 is TGCAGTGCTAGAGGATCGGGAATGAACACTGAAGCTTTCTTT. As protein: CSARGSGMNTEAFF.

This clonotype was counted a few times. The chain has TRBV6-2 or TRBV6-3 and TRBJ1-3, with 10 bases identical to TRBD1. V lost 2 bases to trimming and J lost 2 bases; unmatched junction nucleotides: 3. Germline CDR1 is MNHEY and CDR2 is SVGEGT. The CDR3 spans 16 residues. Written as DNA, the CDR3 is TGTGCCAGCAGTTACCTCGGGACAGGGGCTGGAAACACCATATATTTT. Protein product: CASSYLGTGAGNTIYF.